This passage covers 2 T cell receptor beta chains from one sample sequenced in a study of metastatic and nonmetastatic thyroid tumors. TCRdb re-called the PCR reads with MiXCR. The sample has 15,000 to 17,000 clones, 3.7% seen once. Until they underwent thyroid surgery, no patient had received any treatment. The sample taken for sequencing was tumor tissue. The receptors derive from a female donor with papillary thyroid cancer or a benign thyroid nodule (not recorded which). Some clones in this sample may be carry-over from other donors' samples.

This clone was counted a few times. Possible read error: a much larger clone is one base away. The genes are TRBV14 and TRBJ2-3; 8 nucleotides agree with TRBD1. Looked up from germline, CDR1 is SGHDN and CDR2 is FVKESK. The length of the CDR3 is 15 residues. The DNA of the CDR3 is TGTGCCAGCAGCCAAGTGGGGACAGGCCCAGATATGCAGTATTTT. This translates into CASSQVGTGPDMQYF.

Only a few counts were recorded for this clone. The chain joins TRBV6-1 to TRBJ1-5; the D is unclear. The CDR3 is 13 amino acids. The germline V gene has CDR1 MNHNS and CDR2 SASEGT. Trimming shortened V by 2 bases and J by 6 bases, and 8 bases separated the two germline ends. The DNA of the CDR3 is TGTGCCAGCAGTGAATATGCAGGTCAGCCCCAGCATTTT. Translated: CASSEYAGQPQHF.